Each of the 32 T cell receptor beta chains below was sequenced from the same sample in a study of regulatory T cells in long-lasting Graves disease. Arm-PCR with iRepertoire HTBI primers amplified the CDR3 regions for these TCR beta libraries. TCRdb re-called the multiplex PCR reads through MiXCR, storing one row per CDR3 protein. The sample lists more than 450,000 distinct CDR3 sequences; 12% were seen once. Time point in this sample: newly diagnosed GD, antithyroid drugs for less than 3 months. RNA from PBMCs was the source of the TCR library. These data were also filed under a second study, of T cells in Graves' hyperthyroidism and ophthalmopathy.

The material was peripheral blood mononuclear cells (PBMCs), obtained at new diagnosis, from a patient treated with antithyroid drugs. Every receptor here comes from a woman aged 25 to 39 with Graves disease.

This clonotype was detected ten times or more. The DNA for the CDR3 is TGTGCCAGCTCACCACCGGGGGGATACCAAGAGACCCAGTACTTC. Encoded protein: CASSPPGGYQETQYF. The chain joins TRBV18 to TRBJ2-5, with TRBD2 as a possible D gene (6 bases). CDR3 length: 15 residues. CDR1 is KGHSH, CDR2 LQKENI, per germline. V shed 0 bases and J shed 0 bases, with 8 bases lying between them.

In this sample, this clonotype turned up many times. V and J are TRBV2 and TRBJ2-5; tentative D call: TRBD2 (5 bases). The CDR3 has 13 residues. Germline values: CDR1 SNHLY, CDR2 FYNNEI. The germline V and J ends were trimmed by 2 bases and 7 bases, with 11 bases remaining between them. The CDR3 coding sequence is TGTGCCAGCAGTGAACAGGAAGGAGGGACCCAGTACTTC. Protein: CASSEQEGGTQYF.

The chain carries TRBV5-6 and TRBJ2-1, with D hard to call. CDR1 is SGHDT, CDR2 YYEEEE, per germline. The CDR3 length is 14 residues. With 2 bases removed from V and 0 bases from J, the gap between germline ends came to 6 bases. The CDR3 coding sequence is TGTGCCAGCAGCTTTCCCAACTCCTACAATGAGCAGTTCTTC. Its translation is CASSFPNSYNEQFF.

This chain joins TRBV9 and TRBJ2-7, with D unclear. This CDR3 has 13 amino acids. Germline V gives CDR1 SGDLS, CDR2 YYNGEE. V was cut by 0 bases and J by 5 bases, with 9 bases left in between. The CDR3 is CASSVGTRNEQYF. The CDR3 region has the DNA TGTGCCAGCAGCGTAGGTACCCGCAACGAGCAGTACTTC.

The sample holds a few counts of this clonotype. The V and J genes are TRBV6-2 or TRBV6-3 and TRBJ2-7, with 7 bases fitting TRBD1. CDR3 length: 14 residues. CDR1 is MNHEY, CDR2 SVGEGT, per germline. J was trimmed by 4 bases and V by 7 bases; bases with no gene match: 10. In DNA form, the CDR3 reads TGTGCCAGCACCCATCGGGACAGCCTTTACGAGCAGTACTTC. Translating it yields CASTHRDSLYEQYF.

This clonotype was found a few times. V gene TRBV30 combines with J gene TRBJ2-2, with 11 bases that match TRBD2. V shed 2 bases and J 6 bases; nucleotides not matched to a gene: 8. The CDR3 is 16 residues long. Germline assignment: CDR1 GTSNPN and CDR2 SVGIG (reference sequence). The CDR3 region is CAWSPLTSGVAGELFF. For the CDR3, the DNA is TGTGCCTGGAGTCCGTTGACTAGCGGGGTCGCCGGGGAGCTGTTTTTT.

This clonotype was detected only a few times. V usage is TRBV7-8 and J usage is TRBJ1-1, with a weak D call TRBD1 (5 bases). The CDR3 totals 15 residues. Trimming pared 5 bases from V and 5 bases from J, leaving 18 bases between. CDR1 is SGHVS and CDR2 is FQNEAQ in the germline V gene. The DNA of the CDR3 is TGTGCCAGCAGCCTGTCCCATCAGGGATATACTGAAGCTTTCTTT. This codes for CASSLSHQGYTEAFF.

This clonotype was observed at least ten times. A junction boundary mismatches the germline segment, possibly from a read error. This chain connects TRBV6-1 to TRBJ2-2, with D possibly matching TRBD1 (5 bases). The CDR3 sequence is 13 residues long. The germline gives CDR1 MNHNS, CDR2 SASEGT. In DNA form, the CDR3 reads TGTGCCAGCACTGAAGGGGTGTCCGGGGAGCTGTTTTTT. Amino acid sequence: CASTEGVSGELFF.

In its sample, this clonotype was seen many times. CDR3 amino acids: CASRDLTEAFF. CDR3 coding DNA: TGTGCCAGCAGGGACCTCACTGAAGCTTTCTTT. The V gene is TRBV28, the J gene TRBJ1-1; D is unresolved. V gave up 6 bases and J gave up 4 bases, with 6 bases separating them. The germline gives CDR1 MDHEN, CDR2 SYDVKM. This CDR3 region has 11 residues. The whole variable domain, filled in from reference TRBV28 and TRBJ1-1, reads DVKVTQSSRYLVKRTGEKVFLECVQDMDHENMFWYRQDPGLGLRLIYFSYDVKMKEKGDIPEGYSVSREKKERFSLILESASTNQTSMYLCASRDLTEAFFGQGTRLTVV.

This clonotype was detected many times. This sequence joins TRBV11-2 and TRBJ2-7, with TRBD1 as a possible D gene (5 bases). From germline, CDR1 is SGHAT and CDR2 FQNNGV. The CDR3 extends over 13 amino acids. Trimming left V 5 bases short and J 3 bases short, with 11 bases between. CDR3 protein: CASSPRTIYEQYF. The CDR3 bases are TGTGCCAGCAGCCCCAGGACAATCTACGAGCAGTACTTC.

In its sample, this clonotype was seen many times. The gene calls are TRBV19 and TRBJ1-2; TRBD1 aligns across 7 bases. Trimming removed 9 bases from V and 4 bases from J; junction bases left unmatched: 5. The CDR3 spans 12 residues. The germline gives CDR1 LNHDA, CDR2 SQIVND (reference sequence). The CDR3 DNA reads TGTGCCAGCAGTCGACAGGGCTATGGCTACACCTTC. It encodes CASSRQGYGYTF.

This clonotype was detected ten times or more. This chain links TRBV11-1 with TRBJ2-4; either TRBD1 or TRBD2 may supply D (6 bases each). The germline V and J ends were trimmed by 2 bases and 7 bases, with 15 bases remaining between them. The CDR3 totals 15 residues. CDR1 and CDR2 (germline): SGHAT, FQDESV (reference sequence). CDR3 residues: CASSLYVGGRNIQYF. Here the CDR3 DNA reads TGTGCCAGCAGCTTATACGTGGGGGGCAGGAACATTCAGTACTTC.

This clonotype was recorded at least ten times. CDR3 residues: CASSRDRDGGYTF. CDR3 bases: TGTGCCAGTAGTAGAGACAGGGACGGGGGCTACACCTTC. V usage is TRBV19 and J usage is TRBJ1-2; 7 nucleotides agree with TRBD1. Germline lookup yields CDR1 LNHDA and CDR2 SQIVND (reference sequence). This CDR3 is 13 amino acids long. After removal of 4 bases from V and 8 bases from J, the junction contained 7 bases not matched to a gene.

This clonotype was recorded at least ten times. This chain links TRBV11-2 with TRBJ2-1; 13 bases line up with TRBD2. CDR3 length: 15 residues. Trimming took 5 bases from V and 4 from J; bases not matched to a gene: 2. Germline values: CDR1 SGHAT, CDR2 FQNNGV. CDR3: CASSQLAGGYNEQFF. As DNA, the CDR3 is TGTGCCAGCAGCCAACTAGCGGGAGGGTACAATGAGCAGTTCTTC.

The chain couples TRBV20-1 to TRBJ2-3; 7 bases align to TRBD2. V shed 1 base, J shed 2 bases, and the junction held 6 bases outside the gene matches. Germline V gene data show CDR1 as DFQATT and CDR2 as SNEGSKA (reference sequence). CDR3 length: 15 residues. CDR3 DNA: TGCAGTGCTAGAGGGGTTGCGGGAGTCACAGATACGCAGTATTTT. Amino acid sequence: CSARGVAGVTDTQYF.

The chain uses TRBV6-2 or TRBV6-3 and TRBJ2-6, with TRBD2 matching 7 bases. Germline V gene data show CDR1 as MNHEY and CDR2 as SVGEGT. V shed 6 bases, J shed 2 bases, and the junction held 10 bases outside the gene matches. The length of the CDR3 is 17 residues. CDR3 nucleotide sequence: TGTGCCAGCAGCTCCTCCTCGGGGGGACCTGGGGCCAACGTCCTGACTTTC. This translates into CASSSSSGGPGANVLTF.

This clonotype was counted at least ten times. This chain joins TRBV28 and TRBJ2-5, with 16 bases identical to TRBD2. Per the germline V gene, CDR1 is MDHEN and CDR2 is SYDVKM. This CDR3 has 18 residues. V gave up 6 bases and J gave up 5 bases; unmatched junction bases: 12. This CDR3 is CASSPAGLAGGLWETQYF. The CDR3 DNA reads TGTGCCAGCAGCCCTGCGGGACTAGCGGGAGGGCTTTGGGAGACCCAGTACTTC.

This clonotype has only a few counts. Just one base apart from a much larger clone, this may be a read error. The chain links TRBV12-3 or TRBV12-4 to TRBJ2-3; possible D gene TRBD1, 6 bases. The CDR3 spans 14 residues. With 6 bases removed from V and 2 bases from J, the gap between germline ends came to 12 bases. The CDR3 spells CASRRTDITDTQYF. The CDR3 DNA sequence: TGTGCCAGCAGGAGGACAGATATCACAGATACGCAGTATTTT.

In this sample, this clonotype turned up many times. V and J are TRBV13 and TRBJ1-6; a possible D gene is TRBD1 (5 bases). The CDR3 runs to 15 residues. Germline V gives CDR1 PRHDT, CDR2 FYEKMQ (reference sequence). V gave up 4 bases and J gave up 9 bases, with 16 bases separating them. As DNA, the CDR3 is TGTGCCAGCAGCTCGGGGACGGGCGGTAGTTCACCCCTCCACTTT. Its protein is CASSSGTGGSSPLHF.

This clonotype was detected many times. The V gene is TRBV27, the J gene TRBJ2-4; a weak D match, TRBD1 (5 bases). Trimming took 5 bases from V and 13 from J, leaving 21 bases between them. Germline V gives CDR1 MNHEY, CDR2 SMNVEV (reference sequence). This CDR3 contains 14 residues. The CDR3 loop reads CASSPSRAGVVQYF. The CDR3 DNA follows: TGTGCCAGCAGTCCGAGCAGGGCAGGTGTGGTCCAGTACTTC.

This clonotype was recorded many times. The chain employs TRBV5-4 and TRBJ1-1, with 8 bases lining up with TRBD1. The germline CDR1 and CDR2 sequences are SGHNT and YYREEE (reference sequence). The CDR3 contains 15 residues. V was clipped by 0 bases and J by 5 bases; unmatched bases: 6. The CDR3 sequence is CASSLETGVWTEAFF. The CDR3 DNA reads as TGTGCCAGCAGCTTGGAGACAGGGGTGTGGACTGAAGCTTTCTTT.

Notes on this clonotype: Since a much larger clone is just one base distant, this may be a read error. The CDR3 sequence is CASRSDRDRTFRNEQYF. CDR3 nucleotide sequence: TGTGCCAGCAGATCAGACCGGGACAGGACATTCCGGAATGAGCAGTACTTC. The rearrangement links TRBV6-2 or TRBV6-3 to TRBJ2-5; 8 bases map to TRBD1. CDR1 is MNHEY, CDR2 SVGEGT, per germline. V lost 6 bases to trimming and J lost 11 bases; unmatched junction nucleotides: 23. This CDR3 spans 17 amino acids.

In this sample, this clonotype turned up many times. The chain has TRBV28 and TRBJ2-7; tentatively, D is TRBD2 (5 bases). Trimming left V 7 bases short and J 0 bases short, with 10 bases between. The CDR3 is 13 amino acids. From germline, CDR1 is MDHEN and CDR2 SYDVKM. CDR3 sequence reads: CASTGGNSYEQYF. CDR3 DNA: TGTGCCAGCACCGGAGGAAACTCCTACGAGCAGTACTTC.

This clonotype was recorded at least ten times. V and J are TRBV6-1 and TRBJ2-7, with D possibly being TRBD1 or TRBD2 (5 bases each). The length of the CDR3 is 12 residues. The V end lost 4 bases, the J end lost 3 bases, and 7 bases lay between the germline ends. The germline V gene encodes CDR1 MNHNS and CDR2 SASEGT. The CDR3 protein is CASSVGDYEQYF. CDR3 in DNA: TGTGCCAGCAGTGTGGGGGACTACGAGCAGTACTTC.

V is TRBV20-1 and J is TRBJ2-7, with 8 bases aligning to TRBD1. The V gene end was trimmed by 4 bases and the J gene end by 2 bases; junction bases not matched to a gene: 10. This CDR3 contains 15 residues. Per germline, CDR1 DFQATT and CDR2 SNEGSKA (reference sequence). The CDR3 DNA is TGCAGTGCTAAGAGGGGGACAGGTACGGCCTACGAGCAGTACTTC. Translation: CSAKRGTGTAYEQYF.

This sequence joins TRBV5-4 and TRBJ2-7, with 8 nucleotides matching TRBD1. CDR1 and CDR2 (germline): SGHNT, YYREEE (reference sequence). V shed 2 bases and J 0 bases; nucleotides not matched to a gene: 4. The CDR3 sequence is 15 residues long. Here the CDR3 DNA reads TGTGCCAGCAGCTTAGCGACAGGGGTCTCCTACGAGCAGTACTTC. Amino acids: CASSLATGVSYEQYF.

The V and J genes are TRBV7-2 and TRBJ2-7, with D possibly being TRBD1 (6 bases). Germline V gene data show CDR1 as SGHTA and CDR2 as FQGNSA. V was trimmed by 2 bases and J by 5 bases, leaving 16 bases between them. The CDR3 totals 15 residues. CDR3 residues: CASSLTGYLVDEQYF. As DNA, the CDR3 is TGTGCCAGCAGCTTAACAGGGTACCTCGTCGACGAGCAGTACTTC.

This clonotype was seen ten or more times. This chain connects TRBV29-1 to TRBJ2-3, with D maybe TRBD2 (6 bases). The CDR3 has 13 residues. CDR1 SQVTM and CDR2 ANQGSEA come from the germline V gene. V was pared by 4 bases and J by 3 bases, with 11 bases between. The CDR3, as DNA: TGCAGCGTTGGAGCTGGGGGGACAGATACGCAGTATTTT. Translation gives CSVGAGGTDTQYF.

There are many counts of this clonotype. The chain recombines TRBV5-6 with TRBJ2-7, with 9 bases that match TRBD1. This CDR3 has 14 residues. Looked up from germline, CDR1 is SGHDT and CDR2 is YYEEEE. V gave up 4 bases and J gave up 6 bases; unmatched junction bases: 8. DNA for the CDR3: TGTGCCAGCAGCCCCGGACAGGGGTGGGGCGAGCAGTACTTC. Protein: CASSPGQGWGEQYF.

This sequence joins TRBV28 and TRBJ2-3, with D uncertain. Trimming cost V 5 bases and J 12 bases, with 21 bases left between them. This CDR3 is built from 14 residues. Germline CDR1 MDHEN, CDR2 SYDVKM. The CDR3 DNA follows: TGTGCCAGCAGTATACCTACCCCCCTCCCTCACCAGTATTTT. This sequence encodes CASSIPTPLPHQYF.

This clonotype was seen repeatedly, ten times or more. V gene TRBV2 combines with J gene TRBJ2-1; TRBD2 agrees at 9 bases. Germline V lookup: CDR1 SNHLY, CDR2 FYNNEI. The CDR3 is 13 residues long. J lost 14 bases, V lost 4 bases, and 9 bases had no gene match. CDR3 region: CASSGSIAGVKFF. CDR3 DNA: TGTGCCAGCAGTGGGTCCATAGCGGGAGTAAAGTTCTTC.

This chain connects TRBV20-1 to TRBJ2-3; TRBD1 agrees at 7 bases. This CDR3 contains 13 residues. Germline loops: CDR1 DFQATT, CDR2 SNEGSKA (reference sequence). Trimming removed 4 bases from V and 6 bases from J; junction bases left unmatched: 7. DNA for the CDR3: TGCAGTGCTACCGACAGGGAGCGGGATACGCAGTATTTT. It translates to CSATDRERDTQYF.